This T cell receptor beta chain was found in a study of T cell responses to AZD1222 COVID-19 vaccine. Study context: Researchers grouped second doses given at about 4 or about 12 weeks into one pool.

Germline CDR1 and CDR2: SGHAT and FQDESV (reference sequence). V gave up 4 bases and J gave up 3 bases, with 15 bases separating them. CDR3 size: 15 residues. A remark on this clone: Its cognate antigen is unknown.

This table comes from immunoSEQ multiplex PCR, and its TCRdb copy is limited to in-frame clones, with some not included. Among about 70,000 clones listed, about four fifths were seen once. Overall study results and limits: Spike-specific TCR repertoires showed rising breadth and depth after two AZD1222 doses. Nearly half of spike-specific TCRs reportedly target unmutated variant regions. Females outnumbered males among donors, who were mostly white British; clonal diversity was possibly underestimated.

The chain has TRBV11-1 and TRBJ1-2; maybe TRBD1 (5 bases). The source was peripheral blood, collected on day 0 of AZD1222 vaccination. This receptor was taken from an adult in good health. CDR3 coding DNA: TGTGCCAGCAGCTCCGTGGGGGAGAACTACTATGGCTACACCTTC. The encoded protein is CASSSVGENYYGYTF.